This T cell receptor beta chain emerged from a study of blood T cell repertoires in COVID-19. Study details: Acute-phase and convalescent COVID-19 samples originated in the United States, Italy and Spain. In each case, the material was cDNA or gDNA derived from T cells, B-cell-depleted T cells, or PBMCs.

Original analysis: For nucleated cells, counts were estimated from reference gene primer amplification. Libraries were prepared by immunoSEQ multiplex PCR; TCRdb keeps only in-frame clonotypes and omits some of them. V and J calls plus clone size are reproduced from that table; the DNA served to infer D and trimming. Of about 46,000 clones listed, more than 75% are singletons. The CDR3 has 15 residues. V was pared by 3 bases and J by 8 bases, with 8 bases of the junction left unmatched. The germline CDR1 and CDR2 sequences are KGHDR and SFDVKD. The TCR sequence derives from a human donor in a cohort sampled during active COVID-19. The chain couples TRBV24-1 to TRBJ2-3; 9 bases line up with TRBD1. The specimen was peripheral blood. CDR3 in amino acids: CATSDPGQGTSTQYF. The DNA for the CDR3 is TGTGCCACCAGTGATCCGGGACAGGGTACTTCTACGCAGTATTTT.